Detailed here is one T cell receptor (beta chain). Genomic DNA belonging to each subset was distributed in equal measure over several immunoSEQ plates. Assay used: immunoSEQ multiplex PCR; TCRdb lists only in-frame clones, some missing. The table records around 340,000 clones, less than 85% of them present only once. These data originate in a study of shared clonotypes between healthy human individuals. Trimming pared 0 bases from V and 3 bases from J, leaving 7 bases between. Germline V gene lookup returns CDR1 SGDLS and CDR2 YYNGEE. CDR3 length: 14 amino acids. The sequence came from a man aged 25 to 40 in good health. The V call is TRBV9, the J call TRBJ2-1, with D possibly matching TRBD2 (6 bases). The specimen was memory CD4+ T cells sorted from blood. The subset is: CD45RA-negative fraction. The CDR3 coding sequence is TGTGCCAGCAGCGTAGAGGACTACTACAATGAGCAGTTCTTC. This encodes CASSVEDYYNEQFF.